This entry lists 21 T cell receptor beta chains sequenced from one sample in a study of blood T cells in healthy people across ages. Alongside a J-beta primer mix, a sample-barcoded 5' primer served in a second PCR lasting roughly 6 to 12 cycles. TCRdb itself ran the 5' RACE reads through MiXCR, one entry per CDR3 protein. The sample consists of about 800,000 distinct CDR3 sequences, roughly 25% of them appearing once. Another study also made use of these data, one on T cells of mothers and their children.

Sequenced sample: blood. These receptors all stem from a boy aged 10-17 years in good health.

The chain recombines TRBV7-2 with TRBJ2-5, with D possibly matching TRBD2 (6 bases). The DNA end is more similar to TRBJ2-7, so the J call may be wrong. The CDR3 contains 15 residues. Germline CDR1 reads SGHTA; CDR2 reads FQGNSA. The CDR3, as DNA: TGTGCCAGCAGCCAACGACCGGGGAGGTCCTACGAGCAGTACTTC. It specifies CASSQRPGRSYEQYF.

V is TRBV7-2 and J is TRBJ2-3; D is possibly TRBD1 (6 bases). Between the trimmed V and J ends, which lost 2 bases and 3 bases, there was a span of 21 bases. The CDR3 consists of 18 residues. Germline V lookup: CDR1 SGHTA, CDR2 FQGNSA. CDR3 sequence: CASSLRLRQGIRTDTQYF. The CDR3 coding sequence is TGTGCCAGCAGCTTAAGACTGAGGCAGGGGATAAGGACAGATACGCAGTATTTT.

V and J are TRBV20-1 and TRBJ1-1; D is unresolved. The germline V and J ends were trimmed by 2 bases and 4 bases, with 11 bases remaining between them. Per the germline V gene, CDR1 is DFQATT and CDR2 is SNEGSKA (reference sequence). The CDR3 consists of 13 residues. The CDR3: CSARSGSGTEAFF. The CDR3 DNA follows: TGCAGTGCTAGAAGCGGGTCCGGCACTGAAGCTTTCTTT.

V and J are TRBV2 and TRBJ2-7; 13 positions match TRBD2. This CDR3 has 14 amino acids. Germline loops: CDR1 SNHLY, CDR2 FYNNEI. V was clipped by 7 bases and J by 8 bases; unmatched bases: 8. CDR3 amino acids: CASIAGTSGNKQYF. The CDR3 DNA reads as TGTGCCAGCATCGCCGGGACTAGCGGGAATAAGCAGTACTTC.

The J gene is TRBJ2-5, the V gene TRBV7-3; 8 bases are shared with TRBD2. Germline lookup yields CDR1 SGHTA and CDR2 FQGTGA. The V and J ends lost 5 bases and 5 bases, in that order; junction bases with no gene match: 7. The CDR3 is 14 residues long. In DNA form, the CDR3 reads TGTGCCAGCAGCGCTAGCGGGCCCGGGGAGACCCAGTACTTC. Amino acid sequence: CASSASGPGETQYF. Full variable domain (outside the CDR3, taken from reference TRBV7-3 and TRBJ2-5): GAGVSQTPSNKVTEKGKYVELRCDPISGHTALYWYRQSLGQGPEFLIYFQGTGAADDSGLPNDRFFAVRPEGSVSTLKIQRTERGDSAVYLCASSASGPGETQYFGPGTRLLVL.

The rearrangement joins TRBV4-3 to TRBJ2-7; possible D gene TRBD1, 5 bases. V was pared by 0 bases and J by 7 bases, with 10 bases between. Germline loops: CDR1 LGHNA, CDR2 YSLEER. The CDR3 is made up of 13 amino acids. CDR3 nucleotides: TGCGCCAGCAGCCAAGAACAAGGGGATGAGCAGTACTTC. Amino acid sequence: CASSQEQGDEQYF.

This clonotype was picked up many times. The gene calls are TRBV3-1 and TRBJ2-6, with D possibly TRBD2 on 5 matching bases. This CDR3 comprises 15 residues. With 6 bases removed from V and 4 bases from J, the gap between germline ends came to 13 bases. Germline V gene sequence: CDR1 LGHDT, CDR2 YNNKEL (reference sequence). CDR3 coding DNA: TGTGCCAGCAGTGTACTCGGGGTCGGGGCCAACGTCCTGACTTTC. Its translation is CASSVLGVGANVLTF.

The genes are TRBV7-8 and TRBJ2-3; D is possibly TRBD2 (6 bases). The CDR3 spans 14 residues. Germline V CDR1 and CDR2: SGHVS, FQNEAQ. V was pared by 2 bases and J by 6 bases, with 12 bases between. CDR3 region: CASSLSGGRDTQYF. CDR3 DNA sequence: TGTGCCAGCAGCTTATCTGGGGGGAGGGATACGCAGTATTTT.

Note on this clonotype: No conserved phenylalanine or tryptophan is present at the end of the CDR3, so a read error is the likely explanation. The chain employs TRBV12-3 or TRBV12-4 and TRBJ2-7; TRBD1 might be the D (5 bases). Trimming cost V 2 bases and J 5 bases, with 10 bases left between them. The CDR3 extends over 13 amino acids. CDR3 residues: CASSLRWGHEQYL. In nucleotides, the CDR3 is TGTGCCAGCAGTTTAAGGTGGGGCCACGAGCAGTACTTA.

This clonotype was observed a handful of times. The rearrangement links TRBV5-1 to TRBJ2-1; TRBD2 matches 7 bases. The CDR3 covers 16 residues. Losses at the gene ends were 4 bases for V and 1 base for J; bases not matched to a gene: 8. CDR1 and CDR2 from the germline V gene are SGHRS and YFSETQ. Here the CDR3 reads CASSPAMGGSYNEQFF. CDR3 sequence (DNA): TGCGCCAGCAGCCCAGCTATGGGGGGGTCCTACAATGAGCAGTTCTTC.

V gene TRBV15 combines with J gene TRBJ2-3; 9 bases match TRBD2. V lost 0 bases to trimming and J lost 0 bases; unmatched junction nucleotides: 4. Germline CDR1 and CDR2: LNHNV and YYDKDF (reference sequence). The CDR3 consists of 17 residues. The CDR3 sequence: CATSRDRLADSTDTQYF. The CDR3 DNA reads TGTGCCACCAGCAGAGACCGACTAGCGGATAGCACAGATACGCAGTATTTT.

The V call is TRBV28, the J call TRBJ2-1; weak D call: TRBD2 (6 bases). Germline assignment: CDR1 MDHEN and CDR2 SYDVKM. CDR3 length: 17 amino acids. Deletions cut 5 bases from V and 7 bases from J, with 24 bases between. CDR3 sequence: CASSPLFLSGGRNEQFF. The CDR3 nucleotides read TGTGCCAGCAGTCCGCTCTTTCTTTCTGGGGGGAGGAATGAGCAGTTCTTC.

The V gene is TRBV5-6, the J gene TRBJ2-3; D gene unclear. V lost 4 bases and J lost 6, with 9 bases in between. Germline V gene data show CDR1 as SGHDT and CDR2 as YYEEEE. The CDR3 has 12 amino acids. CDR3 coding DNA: TGTGCCAGCAGCGAATGGACCGATACGCAGTATTTT. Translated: CASSEWTDTQYF.

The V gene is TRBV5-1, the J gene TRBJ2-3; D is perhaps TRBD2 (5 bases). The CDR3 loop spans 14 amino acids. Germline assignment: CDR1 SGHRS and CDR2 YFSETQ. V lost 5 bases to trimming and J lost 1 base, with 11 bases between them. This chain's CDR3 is CASRGQAGTDTQYF. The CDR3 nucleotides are TGCGCCAGCAGGGGCCAAGCGGGCACAGATACGCAGTATTTT.

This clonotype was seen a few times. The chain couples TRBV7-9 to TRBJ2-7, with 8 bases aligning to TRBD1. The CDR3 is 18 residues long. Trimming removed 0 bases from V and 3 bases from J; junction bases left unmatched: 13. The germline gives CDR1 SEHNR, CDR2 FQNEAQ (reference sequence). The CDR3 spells CASSLAGSRAGGYYEQYF. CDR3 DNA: TGTGCCAGCAGCTTAGCAGGGTCGAGGGCAGGGGGCTACTACGAGCAGTACTTC.

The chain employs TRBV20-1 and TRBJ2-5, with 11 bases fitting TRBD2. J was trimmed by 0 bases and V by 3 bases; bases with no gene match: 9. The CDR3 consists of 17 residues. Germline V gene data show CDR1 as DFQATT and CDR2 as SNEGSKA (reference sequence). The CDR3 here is CSASGPSGGWYQETQYF. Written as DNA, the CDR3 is TGCAGTGCTAGCGGGCCTAGCGGGGGGTGGTACCAAGAGACCCAGTACTTC.

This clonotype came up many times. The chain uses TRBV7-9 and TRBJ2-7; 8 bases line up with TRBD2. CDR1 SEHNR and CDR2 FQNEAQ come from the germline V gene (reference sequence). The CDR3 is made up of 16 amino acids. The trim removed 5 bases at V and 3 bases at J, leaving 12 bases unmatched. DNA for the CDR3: TGTGCCAGCAGCCCGATTGGGATAGCGGGAAGCTACGAGCAGTACTTC. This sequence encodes CASSPIGIAGSYEQYF.

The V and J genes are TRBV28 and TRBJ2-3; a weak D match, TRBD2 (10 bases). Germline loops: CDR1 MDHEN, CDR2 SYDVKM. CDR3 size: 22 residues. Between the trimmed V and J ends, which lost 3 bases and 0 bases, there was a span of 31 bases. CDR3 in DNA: TGTGCCAGCAGTTTCACAGGGGGCTCGGGGCTAGCGGGAGTCCCGAGCACAGATACGCAGTATTTT. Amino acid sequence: CASSFTGGSGLAGVPSTDTQYF.

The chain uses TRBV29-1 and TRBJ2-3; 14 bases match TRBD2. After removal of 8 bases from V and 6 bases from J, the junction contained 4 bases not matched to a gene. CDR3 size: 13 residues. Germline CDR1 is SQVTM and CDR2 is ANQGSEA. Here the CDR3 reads CSYRTSGRDTQYF. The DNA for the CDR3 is TGCAGCTATCGGACTAGCGGGAGGGATACGCAGTATTTT.

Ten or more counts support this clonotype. DNA for the CDR3: TGTGCCAGCAGTTCTCTAGCGGGTTCCTCCTACGAGCAGTACTTC. The encoded protein is CASSSLAGSSYEQYF. The chain couples TRBV28 to TRBJ2-7; 8 positions agree with TRBD2. This CDR3 has 15 residues. Trimming took 4 bases from V and 0 from J; bases not matched to a gene: 5. Germline V gene data show CDR1 as MDHEN and CDR2 as SYDVKM.

CDR3 coding DNA: TGTGCCAGCAGCTTAGCGCCTAGCGGGACAAAGGACGAGCAGTACTTC. The encoded protein is CASSLAPSGTKDEQYF. The J gene is TRBJ2-5, the V gene TRBV7-9; 9 bases agree with TRBD2. The tail of the sequence fits TRBJ2-7 better, so the J call may be wrong. Germline V gene lookup returns CDR1 SEHNR and CDR2 FQNEAQ (reference sequence). This CDR3 has 16 amino acids.